The present TCR beta chain was sequenced within a study of blood T cell repertoires in COVID-19. About the study: COVID-19 samples collected from the United States, Italy and Spain covered acute and convalescent phases. T cells, B-cell-depleted T cells, or PBMCs supplied cDNA or gDNA.

Authors' analysis steps: Amplification of reference gene primers was used by the study to estimate nucleated cell counts. Using immunoSEQ multiplex PCR, the repertoire was profiled, and TCRdb retains in-frame clones only, with some absent. D and trimming were read from the DNA, whereas the V and J calls and clone size are those reported in that table. The sample has hundreds of thousands of clones, about 83% seen once. Between the trimmed V and J ends, which lost 6 bases and 0 bases, there was a span of 17 bases. CDR1 SQVTM and CDR2 ANQGSEA come from the germline V gene. The CDR3 is made up of 15 amino acids.

The specimen sequenced was peripheral blood. The J gene is TRBJ1-2, the V gene TRBV29-1; tentative D call: TRBD1 (5 bases). This TCR came from a woman aged 45-59 years who had recovered from COVID-19. The CDR3 spells CSVPAGEVANYGYTF. CDR3 nucleotide sequence: TGCAGCGTCCCAGCGGGGGAAGTGGCTAACTATGGCTACACCTTC. The whole variable domain, remainder taken from reference TRBV29-1 and TRBJ1-2, is SAVISQKPSRDICQRGTSLTIQCQVDSQVTMMFWYRQQPGQSLTLIATANQGSEATYESGFVIDKFPISRPNLTFSTLTVSNMSPEDSSIYLCSVPAGEVANYGYTFGSGTRLTVV.